The 17 T cell receptor beta chains listed next were all sequenced from one sample in a study of shared clonotypes between healthy human individuals. Measured with immunoSEQ multiplex PCR; TCRdb has only the in-frame clones, and not every one. The sample has more than 1,200,000 clones; 98% are singletons. The sample comprised naive CD4+ T cells sorted from blood. Regarding subset: CD45RA+ positively selected. Every receptor here comes from a man aged 30 to 39 in good health.

The J gene is TRBJ1-5, the V gene TRBV2; unclear D gene. CDR3 length: 14 amino acids. Germline loops: CDR1 SNHLY, CDR2 FYNNEI. V was clipped by 6 bases and J by 0 bases, with 9 bases between them. The CDR3 loop is CASRGPYSNQPQHF. The CDR3 DNA sequence: TGTGCCAGCAGAGGACCCTATAGCAATCAGCCCCAGCATTTT.

J is TRBJ1-2 and V is TRBV2; 9 bases map to TRBD1. The CDR3 totals 14 residues. The junction had 5 bases not matched to a gene; V was cut back by 4 bases and J by 5 bases. Germline lookup yields CDR1 SNHLY and CDR2 FYNNEI. The CDR3 DNA sequence: TGTGCCAGCAGTGTGCGCGGACAGGGGTATGGCTACACCTTC. This translates into CASSVRGQGYGYTF.

The genes are TRBV14 and TRBJ1-2; D remains unclear. Trimming removed 1 base from V and 5 bases from J, with 8 bases in between. The CDR3 is made up of 13 amino acids. Germline lookup yields CDR1 SGHDN and CDR2 FVKESK. CDR3 nucleotides: TGTGCCAGCAGCCAAGCTCGGATGTATGGCTACACCTTC. Amino acids: CASSQARMYGYTF.

V usage is TRBV11-2 and J usage is TRBJ2-3; D perhaps matches TRBD1 (6 bases). CDR3 length: 15 amino acids. Germline-derived CDR1 and CDR2 are SGHAT and FQNNGV. V was cut by 1 base and J by 3 bases, with 11 bases left in between. CDR3 in DNA: TGTGCCAGCAGCTTAGGGGGACACCCGACAGATACGCAGTATTTT. Translating it yields CASSLGGHPTDTQYF.

This clone appeared a single time. V usage is TRBV4-1 and J usage is TRBJ2-3; D gene unclear. This CDR3 has 12 residues. The V and J ends lost 1 base and 14 bases respectively, with 13 bases between them. CDR1 and CDR2 from the germline V gene are MGHRA and YSYEKL. CDR3 in amino acids: CASSQVGIARYF. CDR3 in DNA: TGCGCCAGCAGCCAAGTAGGGATTGCGAGGTATTTT.

This chain connects TRBV18 to TRBJ2-1, with 7 bases that match TRBD1. Looked up from germline, CDR1 is KGHSH and CDR2 is LQKENI. This CDR3 has 13 amino acids. With V trimmed by 2 bases and J by 5 bases, 0 bases remained unmatched. This chain's CDR3 is CASSPGQDNEQFF. CDR3 DNA sequence: TGTGCCAGCTCACCAGGACAGGACAATGAGCAGTTCTTC. Drawing the rest from reference TRBV18 and TRBJ2-1, the complete variable domain is NAGVMQNPRHLVRRRGQEARLRCSPMKGHSHVYWYRQLPEEGLKFMVYLQKENIIDESGMPKERFSAEFPKEGPSILRIQQVVRGDSAAYFCASSPGQDNEQFFGPGTRLTVL.

The J gene is TRBJ2-4, the V gene TRBV6-6, with D maybe TRBD1 (6 bases). V gave up 4 bases and J gave up 7 bases, with 14 bases separating them. Germline lookup yields CDR1 MNHNY and CDR2 SVGAGI (reference sequence). The CDR3 consists of 14 residues. CDR3 DNA sequence: TGTGCCAGCAGTTCAGACACAGGGTACAACATTCAGTACTTC. This translates into CASSSDTGYNIQYF.

This rearrangement joins TRBV2 to TRBJ2-3; D ambiguous. Germline V gives CDR1 SNHLY, CDR2 FYNNEI. Trimming took off 6 bases at V and 6 bases at J, with 13 bases between the two ends. The CDR3 consists of 13 residues. CDR3 nucleotide sequence: TGTGCCAGCAGGACGGACGGTCGGGATACGCAGTATTTT. It is translated as CASRTDGRDTQYF.

V usage is TRBV27 and J usage is TRBJ1-1; D may be TRBD1 (5 bases). The germline gives CDR1 MNHEY, CDR2 SMNVEV (reference sequence). The length of the CDR3 is 14 residues. The V end lost 6 bases, the J end lost 4 bases, and 15 bases lay between the germline ends. The CDR3 DNA follows: TGTGCCAGCAGCCGTATGGGGGGTGGCACTGAAGCTTTCTTT. The encoded protein is CASSRMGGGTEAFF.

For the CDR3, the DNA is TGCAGCGTAGGACAGGGGGTTCATCAGCCCCAGCATTTT. Its translation: CSVGQGVHQPQHF. V and J are TRBV29-1 and TRBJ1-5; TRBD1 agrees at 10 bases. V dropped 6 bases and J dropped 5; count of bases not matched to a gene: 4. Germline V gene sequence: CDR1 SQVTM, CDR2 ANQGSEA. This CDR3 has 13 amino acids. The variable domain in full, with the rest retrieved from reference TRBV29-1 and TRBJ1-5, is SAVISQKPSRDICQRGTSLTIQCQVDSQVTMMFWYRQQPGQSLTLIATANQGSEATYESGFVIDKFPISRPNLTFSTLTVSNMSPEDSSIYLCSVGQGVHQPQHFGDGTRLSIL.

The V and J genes are TRBV19 and TRBJ2-1, with 8 bases lining up with TRBD2. Germline CDR1 LNHDA, CDR2 SQIVND (reference sequence). V shed 3 bases and J 9 bases; nucleotides not matched to a gene: 10. The CDR3 consists of 15 residues. This CDR3 reads CASSMLGLGPAEQFF. In nucleotides, the CDR3 is TGTGCCAGTAGTATGCTGGGACTAGGGCCTGCTGAGCAGTTCTTC.

The chain employs TRBV9 and TRBJ1-1; D is undetermined. The CDR3 runs to 15 residues. The germline V gene encodes CDR1 SGDLS and CDR2 YYNGEE. The V gene lost 0 bases and the J gene lost 4 bases, with 13 bases spanning the gap. DNA for the CDR3: TGTGCCAGCAGCGTAGAAAGAGGGTTTAGCACTGAAGCTTTCTTT. As protein: CASSVERGFSTEAFF.

The CDR3 reads CASSPSWLEGSGAEAFF. In nucleotides, the CDR3 is TGTGCCAGCAGCCCATCATGGTTGGAGGGGTCGGGGGCTGAAGCTTTCTTT. The genes are TRBV11-2 and TRBJ1-1; weak D call: TRBD1 (5 bases). Germline CDR1 SGHAT, CDR2 FQNNGV. CDR3 length: 17 amino acids. With 5 bases removed from V and 6 bases from J, the gap between germline ends came to 25 bases.

The genes are TRBV5-4 and TRBJ2-7; 10 bases align to TRBD2. Germline V CDR1 and CDR2: SGHNT, YYREEE (reference sequence). V shed 3 bases, J shed 7 bases, and the junction held 13 bases outside the gene matches. The CDR3 consists of 16 residues. The CDR3 DNA follows: TGTGCCAGCAGCTCGAACCCAGCGGGAGGGCGGCAGGAGCAGTACTTC. The encoded protein is CASSSNPAGGRQEQYF.

V and J are TRBV15 and TRBJ2-1; D is unclear. Trimming removed 1 base from V and 6 bases from J, with 7 bases in between. The CDR3 extends over 13 amino acids. Germline V CDR1 and CDR2: LNHNV, YYDKDF (reference sequence). This CDR3 reads CATSRVQTNEQFF. CDR3 coding DNA: TGTGCCACCAGCAGAGTTCAGACCAATGAGCAGTTCTTC.

The chain uses TRBV5-6 and TRBJ2-1, with TRBD2 identical over 13 bases. There are 15 residues in the CDR3. The V and J ends lost 3 bases and 8 bases, in that order; junction bases with no gene match: 5. Germline assignment: CDR1 SGHDT and CDR2 YYEEEE. Here the CDR3 DNA reads TGTGCCAGCAGCTCCCGGACTAGCGGGAGTGATGAGCAGTTCTTC. It is translated as CASSSRTSGSDEQFF.

On this clone itself: The identical CDR3 is also encoded by other nucleotide sequences in the sample. The V call is TRBV2, the J call TRBJ2-5; perhaps TRBD2 as D (5 bases). The CDR3 is 12 amino acids. With 3 bases removed from V and 4 bases from J, the gap between germline ends came to 6 bases. Looked up from germline, CDR1 is SNHLY and CDR2 is FYNNEI. In DNA form, the CDR3 reads TGTGCCAGCAGTGAGGGGAGAGAGACCCAGTACTTC. Translation: CASSEGRETQYF.